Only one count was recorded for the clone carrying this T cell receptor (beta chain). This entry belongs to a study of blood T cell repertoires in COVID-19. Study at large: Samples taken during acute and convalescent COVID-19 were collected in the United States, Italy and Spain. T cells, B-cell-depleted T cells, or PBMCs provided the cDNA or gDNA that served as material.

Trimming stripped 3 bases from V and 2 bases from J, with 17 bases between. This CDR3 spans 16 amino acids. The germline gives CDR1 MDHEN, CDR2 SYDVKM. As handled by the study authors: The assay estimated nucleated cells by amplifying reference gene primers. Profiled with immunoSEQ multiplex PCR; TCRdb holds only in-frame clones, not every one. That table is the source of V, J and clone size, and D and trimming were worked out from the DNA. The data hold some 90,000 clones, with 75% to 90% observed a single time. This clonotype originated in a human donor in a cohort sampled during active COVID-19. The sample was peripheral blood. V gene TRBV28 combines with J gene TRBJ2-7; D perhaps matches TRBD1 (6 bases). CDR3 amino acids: CASSFPRQASTYEQYF. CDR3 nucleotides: TGTGCCAGCAGTTTTCCCCGACAGGCCTCTACCTACGAGCAGTACTTC.